The 25 T cell receptor beta chains below all came from one sample that was sequenced in a study of T cells after yellow fever vaccination. TCRdb processed the 5' RACE reads anew with MiXCR; each CDR3 protein has one entry. The repertoire holds approximately 550,000 distinct CDR3 sequences, with roughly 13% as singletons. Sequenced here: PBMCs, sampled on the day of the yellow fever booster vaccination. These receptors originate from a man aged 25-45 years who received the YFV17D yellow fever vaccine.

This clonotype was seen a few times. The chain employs TRBV9 and TRBJ2-1; D is undetermined. The CDR3 consists of 17 residues. The V gene's germline CDR1 is SGDLS and CDR2 YYNGEE. Trimming left V 4 bases short and J 3 bases short, with 20 bases between. CDR3: CASSPRAVRPYYNEQFF. The CDR3 DNA sequence: TGTGCCAGCAGCCCCCGGGCGGTCCGACCTTACTACAATGAGCAGTTCTTC.

The rearrangement joins TRBV28 to TRBJ2-2, with TRBD2 matching over 7 bases. This CDR3 contains 14 residues. J lost 5 bases, V lost 7 bases, and 7 bases had no gene match. Per germline, CDR1 MDHEN and CDR2 SYDVKM. CDR3 amino acids: CASKVAGPTGELFF. In DNA, the CDR3 is TGTGCCAGCAAGGTAGCGGGCCCTACCGGGGAGCTGTTTTTT.

This clonotype came up a few times. The J gene is TRBJ2-7, the V gene TRBV20-1; TRBD2 matches at 9 bases. The CDR3 covers 13 residues. Germline V CDR1 and CDR2: DFQATT, SNEGSKA (reference sequence). J gave up 3 bases and V 5 bases, and 5 bases lay outside the gene matches. CDR3 nucleotides: TGCAGTGCTCGCTCGACTAGCGGCTACGAGCAGTACTTC. Translated, it gives CSARSTSGYEQYF.

This clonotype was counted between two and nine times. The chain has TRBV7-9 and TRBJ2-4; D is unresolved. The length of the CDR3 is 12 residues. Trimming removed 1 base at V and 10 bases at J, with 8 bases between. Germline assignment: CDR1 SEHNR and CDR2 FQNEAQ (reference sequence). The CDR3 coding sequence is TGTGCCAGCAGCTTAGGTCCTGGGATTCAGTACTTC. It specifies CASSLGPGIQYF.

V usage is TRBV11-2 and J usage is TRBJ2-1, with D unresolved. The CDR3 extends over 16 amino acids. The germline V and J ends were trimmed by 0 bases and 0 bases, with 9 bases remaining between them. Per germline, CDR1 SGHAT and CDR2 FQNNGV. CDR3: CASSLDLVSSYNEQFF. CDR3 DNA sequence: TGTGCCAGCAGCTTAGATCTGGTGAGCTCCTACAATGAGCAGTTCTTC.

The chain is built from TRBV20-1 and TRBJ2-3, with D unresolved. The germline V gene encodes CDR1 DFQATT and CDR2 SNEGSKA (reference sequence). The CDR3 spans 10 residues. Trimming pared 5 bases from V and 10 bases from J, leaving 10 bases between. The CDR3 sequence: CSALNPAQYF. The CDR3 region has the DNA TGCAGTGCTCTCAATCCGGCGCAGTATTTT.

The rearrangement joins TRBV7-9 to TRBJ2-2; D unresolved. CDR1 is SEHNR and CDR2 is FQNEAQ in the germline V gene (reference sequence). The CDR3 runs to 14 residues. Trimming removed 5 bases from V and 4 bases from J, with 11 bases in between. CDR3 region: CASSGRRATGELFF. The CDR3 DNA follows: TGTGCCAGCAGCGGGCGCCGCGCCACCGGGGAGCTGTTTTTT.

This clonotype showed up just a few times. This chain links TRBV12-3 or TRBV12-4 with TRBJ2-4; D perhaps matches TRBD2 (6 bases). Trimming left V 5 bases short and J 0 bases short, with 11 bases between. CDR3 length equals 15 residues. The CDR3 DNA follows: TGTGCCAGCAGTGAGAAAGCGGGAGCCAAAAACATTCAGTACTTC. Translation: CASSEKAGAKNIQYF.

The chain has TRBV24-1 and TRBJ2-1; D not resolved. Germline CDR1 is KGHDR and CDR2 is SFDVKD. This CDR3 has 13 amino acids. V was cut by 3 bases and J by 9 bases, with 11 bases left in between. The CDR3 sequence: CATSDLYGGEQFF. For the CDR3, the DNA is TGTGCCACCAGTGATCTCTACGGTGGTGAGCAGTTCTTC.

This clonotype was recorded at least ten times. The chain is built from TRBV6-2 or TRBV6-3 and TRBJ2-5; unclear D gene. This CDR3 contains 12 residues. Trimming pared 1 base from V and 4 bases from J, leaving 4 bases between. Germline V gene lookup returns CDR1 MNHEY and CDR2 SVGEGT. CDR3 sequence reads: CASSYFGETQYF. The CDR3 DNA follows: TGTGCCAGCAGTTACTTCGGAGAGACCCAGTACTTC.

The CDR3 DNA reads as TGTGCCACGTCGACGAGACAGCTCACAGATACGCAGTATTTT. Amino acids: CATSTRQLTDTQYF. V is TRBV15 and J is TRBJ2-3, with D perhaps TRBD1 (5 bases). The CDR3 runs to 14 residues. V lost 9 bases, J lost 2 bases, and 15 bases lay in between. The germline CDR1 and CDR2 sequences are LNHNV and YYDKDF (reference sequence).

This rearrangement joins TRBV3-1 to TRBJ2-7; 9 bases match TRBD1. The CDR3 has 16 amino acids. Germline loops: CDR1 LGHDT, CDR2 YNNKEL (reference sequence). Losses at the gene ends were 3 bases for V and 0 bases for J; bases not matched to a gene: 6. The CDR3 reads CASSQPRTGVSYEQYF. The CDR3 nucleotides are TGTGCCAGCAGCCAGCCGCGGACAGGGGTCTCCTACGAGCAGTACTTC.

This clonotype appeared a few times. V and J are TRBV12-3 or TRBV12-4 and TRBJ1-1; 7 bases line up with TRBD1. The CDR3 runs 14 residues. With V trimmed by 5 bases and J by 0 bases, 3 bases remained unmatched. CDR3 sequence (DNA): TGTGCCAGCAGTGGGGACAGCTTGAACACTGAAGCTTTCTTT. It yields the protein CASSGDSLNTEAFF.

CDR3 loop: CASSVLQVWYEQYF. CDR3 DNA sequence: TGTGCCAGCAGTGTATTACAGGTTTGGTACGAGCAGTACTTC. The chain uses TRBV28 and TRBJ2-7, with a weak D call TRBD1 (5 bases). The germline V gene has CDR1 MDHEN and CDR2 SYDVKM. V was cut by 5 bases and J by 4 bases, with 15 bases left in between. CDR3 length: 14 amino acids.

This rearrangement joins TRBV20-1 to TRBJ2-7; tentative D call: TRBD1 (6 bases). Germline V lookup: CDR1 DFQATT, CDR2 SNEGSKA (reference sequence). The CDR3 consists of 14 residues. The germline V and J ends were trimmed by 0 bases and 3 bases, with 12 bases remaining between them. DNA for the CDR3: TGCAGTGCTAGAGATCAGGGCAGGGGCTACGAGCAGTACTTC. Amino acid sequence: CSARDQGRGYEQYF.

In the case of this clonotype: The junction differs from germline at one of its ends, possibly a read error. The rearrangement links TRBV20-1 to TRBJ2-1; possible D gene TRBD2, 6 bases. The CDR3 is 16 amino acids. Germline loops: CDR1 DFQATT, CDR2 SNEGSKA (reference sequence). DNA for the CDR3: TGCTGTGCTTCTCCCCGGAGGGGCGGAGGATACAATGAGCAGTTCTTC. This codes for CCASPRRGGGYNEQFF.

This rearrangement joins TRBV12-3 or TRBV12-4 to TRBJ2-7, with 11 bases fitting TRBD2. Trimming removed 5 bases from V and 2 bases from J; junction bases left unmatched: 2. The CDR3 covers 14 residues. CDR3 in DNA: TGTGCCAGCAGTATGACTAGCGGGGCCTACGAGCAGTACTTC. This codes for CASSMTSGAYEQYF.

A remark on this clonotype: Germline and junction disagree at one end, which may indicate a read error. V and J are TRBV19 and TRBJ2-3; 8 bases align to TRBD2. The CDR3 totals 14 residues. CDR1 is LNHDA and CDR2 is SQIVND in the germline V gene (reference sequence). CDR3 nucleotide sequence: TGTGCCAGTAGCATCACTAGCGGTAGAGATACGCATTATTTT. Protein product: CASSITSGRDTHYF.

In its sample, this clonotype was seen many times. The chain carries TRBV5-1 and TRBJ2-3; D may be TRBD2 (6 bases). The CDR3 sequence is 15 residues long. Germline CDR1 and CDR2: SGHRS and YFSETQ. Trimming removed 7 bases at V and 0 bases at J, with 15 bases between. The CDR3 region is CASRVSGPSTDTQYF. The DNA of the CDR3 is TGCGCCAGCCGCGTTAGCGGTCCTAGCACAGATACGCAGTATTTT.

The V and J genes are TRBV6-5 and TRBJ1-1; the match to TRBD1 covers 9 bases. Per germline, CDR1 MNHEY and CDR2 SVGAGI. V lost 4 bases, J lost 5 bases, and 14 bases stayed unmatched. CDR3 length equals 17 residues. For the CDR3, the DNA is TGTGCCAGCAGTTGGAGCACTCGACAGGGGGGAAGGACTGAAGCTTTCTTT. Translated, it gives CASSWSTRQGGRTEAFF.

This chain joins TRBV20-1 and TRBJ2-2; D possibly corresponds to TRBD1 (6 bases). Trimming pared 3 bases from V and 4 bases from J, leaving 15 bases between. The CDR3 runs 15 residues. CDR1 is DFQATT, CDR2 SNEGSKA, per germline (reference sequence). The CDR3 nucleotides are TGCAGTGCTAGGACCGGGACACTTTCCACCGGGGAGCTGTTTTTT. Encoded protein: CSARTGTLSTGELFF.

This clonotype came up a few times. This rearrangement joins TRBV7-9 to TRBJ2-7; 7 bases align to TRBD2. The ends lost 7 bases at V and 7 bases at J; junction bases unmatched: 13. This CDR3 comprises 14 residues. Germline assignment: CDR1 SEHNR and CDR2 FQNEAQ (reference sequence). The CDR3 loop is CASTTPGRREEQYF. Written as DNA, the CDR3 is TGTGCCAGCACCACGCCGGGACGGCGGGAGGAGCAGTACTTC.

CDR3 residues: CASSPGQGLAEAFF. The CDR3 bases are TGCGCCAGCAGCCCCGGACAGGGCCTAGCTGAAGCTTTCTTT. The chain combines TRBV5-1 with TRBJ1-1; 8 nucleotides line up with TRBD1. Trimming cost V 4 bases and J 6 bases; bases outside gene matches: 8. This CDR3 has 14 residues. Germline V gene sequence: CDR1 SGHRS, CDR2 YFSETQ.

The J gene is TRBJ1-2, the V gene TRBV5-1; weak D call: TRBD1 (6 bases). This CDR3 spans 15 amino acids. V was shortened by 4 bases and J by 3 bases, with 16 bases between the two germline ends. Germline CDR1 SGHRS, CDR2 YFSETQ. The CDR3 here is CASSANPAGDYGYTF. CDR3 in DNA: TGCGCCAGCAGCGCCAATCCGGCAGGGGACTATGGCTACACCTTC.

This chain joins TRBV20-1 and TRBJ2-7; D gene unclear. Germline V CDR1 and CDR2: DFQATT, SNEGSKA (reference sequence). This CDR3 has 13 amino acids. V lost 5 bases and J lost 3, with 14 bases in between. The CDR3 spells CSASLVGIYEQYF. The CDR3 DNA is TGCAGTGCTTCTTTAGTTGGGATCTACGAGCAGTACTTC.